Following are 20 T cell receptor beta chains from one sample sequenced in a study of CDR3 diversity in severe acne. One entry per CDR3 protein results from TCRdb running MiXCR on the PCR reads. The table lists tens of thousands of distinct CDR3 sequences, 45% to 55% of them singletons. The sample taken for sequencing was blood. The source is a male donor in good health, without acne.

This clonotype was observed a single time. The genes are TRBV5-1 and TRBJ2-1; D is possibly TRBD1 (5 bases). The CDR3 runs to 15 residues. Germline values: CDR1 SGHRS, CDR2 YFSETQ. V lost 0 bases and J lost 0, with 7 bases in between. The CDR3 DNA reads TGCGCCAGCAGCTTGGGACAGAGCTCCTACAATGAGCAGTTCTTC. This codes for CASSLGQSSYNEQFF.

The V call is TRBV10-3, the J call TRBJ1-1; perhaps TRBD1 as D (5 bases). CDR1 and CDR2 (germline): ENHRY, SYGVKD. Trimming took off 4 bases at V and 4 bases at J, with 7 bases between the two ends. This CDR3 has 12 amino acids. Here the CDR3 reads CAISGGGTEAFF. The CDR3 nucleotides are TGTGCCATCAGTGGGGGGGGCACTGAAGCTTTCTTT.

The chain uses TRBV29-1 and TRBJ2-7, with TRBD2 identical over 11 bases. After removal of 6 bases from V and 3 bases from J, the junction contained 10 bases not matched to a gene. The CDR3 runs 15 residues. Germline CDR1 and CDR2: SQVTM and ANQGSEA. The CDR3, as DNA: TGCAGCGTGGTACTAGCGGGGGCGGAGAACTACGAGCAGTACTTC. Translated, it gives CSVVLAGAENYEQYF.

This clonotype was counted at least ten times. This chain connects TRBV25-1 to TRBJ2-5; tentatively, D is TRBD1 or TRBD2 (5 bases each). The V end was cut by 3 bases, the J end by 7 bases, with 21 bases between. The CDR3 is made up of 16 amino acids. Germline V lookup: CDR1 MGHDK, CDR2 SYGVNS. In nucleotides, the CDR3 is TGTGCCAGCAGTGATCCCCCGGGCCCCCGTGGGGGGACCCAGTACTTC. The encoded protein is CASSDPPGPRGGTQYF.

This chain links TRBV11-1 with TRBJ2-3; 10 bases are a match to TRBD2. Germline V CDR1 and CDR2: SGHAT, FQDESV (reference sequence). V gave up 0 bases and J gave up 7 bases; unmatched junction bases: 7. CDR3 length: 16 amino acids. The CDR3 DNA reads as TGTGCCAGCAGCTTAGCCGCTAGCGGGGGAGGGAATACGCAGTATTTT. It encodes CASSLAASGGGNTQYF. Filled out from reference TRBV11-1 and TRBJ2-3, the complete variable domain reads EAEVAQSPRYKITEKSQAVAFWCDPISGHATLYWYRQILGQGPELLVQFQDESVVDDSQLPKDRFSAERLKGVDSTLKIQPAELGDSAMYLCASSLAASGGGNTQYFGPGTRLTVL.

CDR3 sequence: CASRYTNQPQHF. The DNA for the CDR3 is TGTGCCAGCAGATATACAAATCAGCCCCAGCATTTT. The chain joins TRBV12-3 or TRBV12-4 to TRBJ1-5; D gene uncertain. V was clipped by 6 bases and J by 4 bases, with 7 bases between them. This CDR3 comprises 12 residues.

This clonotype has a count of ten or more. Written as DNA, the CDR3 is TGTGCCAGCAGCCAAGTCTCCAGCCTAGCCTCTGGAAACACCATATATTTT. Translated, it gives CASSQVSSLASGNTIYF. V and J are TRBV14 and TRBJ1-3, with D hard to call. CDR3 length equals 17 residues. Trimming left V 1 base short and J 0 bases short, with 13 bases between. Germline V gives CDR1 SGHDN, CDR2 FVKESK.

This clonotype was seen at least ten times. This sequence joins TRBV20-1 and TRBJ2-7; D remains unclear. The CDR3 extends over 13 amino acids. V was pared by 1 base and J by 1 base, with 8 bases between. CDR1 and CDR2 (germline): DFQATT, SNEGSKA (reference sequence). CDR3: CSARGGISYEQYF. CDR3 nucleotides: TGCAGTGCTAGAGGGGGTATATCCTACGAGCAGTACTTC.

The chain employs TRBV20-1 and TRBJ2-3; 9 bases fit TRBD2. Germline V CDR1 and CDR2: DFQATT, SNEGSKA (reference sequence). J lost 4 bases, V lost 3 bases, and 14 bases had no gene match. The CDR3 length is 17 residues. CDR3 coding DNA: TGCAGTGCTAGCCGACTAGCGGAGTCGGGGACAGCAGATACGCAGTATTTT. Translation gives CSASRLAESGTADTQYF.

This clonotype was seen only a few times. The rearrangement links TRBV29-1 to TRBJ1-5, with 11 nucleotides matching TRBD1. The germline gives CDR1 SQVTM, CDR2 ANQGSEA. CDR3 length equals 13 residues. After removal of 5 bases from V and 7 bases from J, the junction contained 4 bases not matched to a gene. The CDR3 region is CSVLGTGGQPQHF. The CDR3 DNA reads as TGCAGCGTTCTAGGGACAGGGGGGCAGCCCCAGCATTTT. The variable domain in full, with the rest retrieved from reference TRBV29-1 and TRBJ1-5, is SAVISQKPSRDICQRGTSLTIQCQVDSQVTMMFWYRQQPGQSLTLIATANQGSEATYESGFVIDKFPISRPNLTFSTLTVSNMSPEDSSIYLCSVLGTGGQPQHFGDGTRLSIL.

This chain connects TRBV2 to TRBJ2-7, with D tentatively TRBD1 or TRBD2 (5 bases each). Germline CDR1 SNHLY, CDR2 FYNNEI. Deletions cut 1 base from V and 9 bases from J, with 13 bases between. The CDR3 is made up of 13 amino acids. The CDR3 protein is CASSEGRGLGQYF. CDR3 DNA sequence: TGTGCCAGCAGTGAAGGCCGGGGCCTAGGGCAGTACTTC.

There are a few counts of this clonotype. The conserved phenylalanine or tryptophan is not found at the CDR3 terminus, so this likely reflects a read error. The chain couples TRBV4-1 to TRBJ1-2; weak D call: TRBD1 (5 bases). This CDR3 region has 15 residues. Trimming took 4 bases from V and 3 from J, leaving 15 bases between them. Germline V gene sequence: CDR1 MGHRA, CDR2 YSYEKL. The CDR3 DNA sequence: TGCGCCAGCAGCCGGGCTCTACAGGAAGACTATGGCTACACCCTC. Translated: CASSRALQEDYGYTL.

This clonotype was counted a few times. Because the CDR3 is missing its conserved closing phenylalanine or tryptophan, this is likely a read error. No DNA is shown, since the ends of the CDR3 on it are uncertain; the CDR3 is the one TCRdb lists. V usage is TRBV5-6 and J usage is TRBJ2-1; the D segment call TRBD1 is taken from the table without a DNA check. Germline-derived CDR1 and CDR2 are SGHDT and YYEEEE. The CDR3 is 15 residues long, counting both termini. CDR3 residues: CASSFGDRAYNEQTP.

In its sample, this clonotype was seen a few times. The chain combines TRBV2 with TRBJ1-5, with D uncertain. Germline assignment: CDR1 SNHLY and CDR2 FYNNEI. The CDR3 spans 14 residues. V was shortened by 6 bases and J by 1 base, with 10 bases between the two germline ends. CDR3 sequence reads: CASSWTESNQPQHF. DNA of the CDR3: TGTGCCAGCAGCTGGACGGAAAGCAATCAGCCCCAGCATTTT.

In its sample, this clonotype was seen many times. The CDR3 nucleotides read TGTGCCAGCAGCTCGTACGTAGACACCGGGGAGCTGTTTTTT. This sequence encodes CASSSYVDTGELFF. J is TRBJ2-2 and V is TRBV13; D gene ambiguous. The CDR3 has 14 residues. CDR1 PRHDT and CDR2 FYEKMQ come from the germline V gene (reference sequence). Deletions cut 4 bases from V and 3 bases from J, with 9 bases between.

The CDR3 bases are TGTGCCAGCAGCAGGGACAGGGACAGGGAACGAGAGACCCAGTACTTC. It encodes CASSRDRDRERETQYF. V and J are TRBV7-9 and TRBJ2-5, with 9 bases that match TRBD1. This CDR3 comprises 16 residues. Per the germline V gene, CDR1 is SEHNR and CDR2 is FQNEAQ (reference sequence). The J segment lost 4 bases and the V segment lost 5 bases, leaving 11 bases of the junction unmatched.

Remarks on this clonotype: Without the conserved terminal phenylalanine or tryptophan, this CDR3 likely stems from a read error. It is unclear where the CDR3 begins or ends on the DNA, so no DNA is shown, and the CDR3 is as TCRdb lists it. The CDR3 here is CSARGGRQGGGYTFGS. This rearrangement joins TRBV20-1 to TRBJ2-1; whether TRBD1, the table's D call, matches the DNA was not checked. The CDR3 sequence runs 16 residues, both termini included. Germline CDR1 is DFQATT and CDR2 is SNEGSKA (reference sequence).

This clonotype was picked up one time. The chain links TRBV7-3 to TRBJ2-7; TRBD2 matches 11 bases. CDR3 length: 17 residues. V shed 5 bases and J 5 bases; nucleotides not matched to a gene: 14. The germline CDR1 and CDR2 sequences are SGHTA and FQGTGA. CDR3 sequence: CASSPDSGGVDRDEQYF. For the CDR3, the DNA is TGTGCCAGCAGCCCCGATAGCGGGGGGGTAGATCGCGACGAGCAGTACTTC.

V gene TRBV20-1 combines with J gene TRBJ1-1, with D unclear. V lost 8 bases to trimming and J lost 1 base, with 11 bases between them. The CDR3 totals 12 residues. Germline CDR1 and CDR2: DFQATT and SNEGSKA (reference sequence). The CDR3 sequence is CSIEVRNTEAFF. In DNA, the CDR3 is TGCAGTATCGAAGTGAGGAACACTGAAGCTTTCTTT.

The sample holds one count of this clonotype. A read error may produce the germline difference seen at one junction end. The chain uses TRBV3-1 and TRBJ2-6; D perhaps matches TRBD1 (5 bases). The CDR3 contains 16 residues. CDR1 LGHDT and CDR2 YNNKEL come from the germline V gene (reference sequence). This chain's CDR3 is CASSHLTLTGANALTF. CDR3 nucleotide sequence: TGTGCCAGCAGTCATTTGACCCTTACTGGGGCCAACGCCCTGACTTTC. Using reference TRBV3-1 and TRBJ2-6 for the parts outside the CDR3, the full variable domain is DTAVSQTPKYLVTQMGNDKSIKCEQNLGHDTMYWYKQDSKKFLKIMFSYNNKELIINETVPNRFSPKSPDKAHLNLHINSLELGDSAVYFCASSHLTLTGANALTFGAGSRLTVL.